A selection of T cell receptor beta chains follows, all from one sample in a study of T-cell reconstitution after alpha-beta-depleted transplantation in children. TCRdb processed the PCR reads anew with MiXCR; each CDR3 protein has one entry. The sample has 780,000 or so distinct CDR3 sequences, roughly 15% seen once. Material: PBMCs, mostly from graft donor cells, obtained 360 days after TCRalphabeta/CD19-depleted stem cell transplant. These receptors originate from a male patient between 10 and 17 years old who had a stem cell transplant for acute lymphoblastic leukemia, so the T cells may come from the graft donor. Both conserved end residues are part of each CDR3. D genes are given only for firm matches. The size of a clone is reported for some rows only, either as once, few or many, or as a class for expanded clones.

cdr3_length j_call d_call clone_size v_call cdr3_nt cdr3_aa
15 TRBJ2-2 NA NA TRBV20-1 TGCAGTGCTACGAGATTACGGACAGACGCCGGGGAGCTGTTTTTT CSATRLRTDAGELFF
14 TRBJ2-7 TRBD1 NA TRBV20-1 TGCAGTGCTGGATGGACAGGGACCTCCTACGAGCAGTACTTC CSAGWTGTSYEQYF
12 TRBJ2-1 TRBD2 NA TRBV29-1 TGCAGCGTTACAACGGGAGGAGGTGAGCAGTTCTTC CSVTTGGGEQFF
14 TRBJ2-2 NA few TRBV6-2/TRBV6-3 TGTGCCAGCAGTTCGTACCCGAGGGCCGGGGAGCTGTTTTTT CASSSYPRAGELFF
14 TRBJ2-1 NA NA TRBV7-8 TGTGCCAGCAGCCCAGACAGGATCAAGAATGAGCAGTTCTTC CASSPDRIKNEQFF
16 TRBJ2-1 TRBD2 NA TRBV5-1 TGCGCCAGCAGCTTTTTACGCGGGAGGGGAAGGAATGAGCAGTTCTTC CASSFLRGRGRNEQFF
16 TRBJ2-7 NA few TRBV12-3/TRBV12-4 TGTGCCAGCAGTTTTCCCCGGCAGGGGCTAAAAGGGGAGCAGTACTTC CASSFPRQGLKGEQYF
13 TRBJ2-3 NA many TRBV7-2 TGTGCCAGCAGTCGCGGTCGCACAGATACGCAGTATTTT CASSRGRTDTQYF
18 TRBJ2-2 TRBD2 NA TRBV10-1 TGCGCCAGCAGTGAACTAGCGGGAGCTTTGGGGCGCACCGGGGAGCTGTTTTTT CASSELAGALGRTGELFF
12 TRBJ1-5 NA few TRBV20-1 TGCAGTGCGCCCGCGGGGAATCAGCCCCAGCATTTT CSAPAGNQPQHF
14 TRBJ2-3 NA few TRBV5-1 TGCGCCAGCAGCACGCCCGACAGCACAGATACGCAGTATTTT CASSTPDSTDTQYF
15 TRBJ1-4 TRBD1 NA TRBV5-1 TGCGCCAGCAGCCTATGGACAGGGCTTTCGGAAAAACTGTTTTTT CASSLWTGLSEKLFF
14 TRBJ2-1 NA many TRBV5-1 TGCGCCAGCAGCCCTCCCGGGAAGGCCGATGAGCAGTTCTTC CASSPPGKADEQFF
14 TRBJ2-7 TRBD1 many TRBV5-1 TGCGCCAGCAGCTTCATGGGACAGGGTTACGAGCAGTACTTC CASSFMGQGYEQYF
18 TRBJ2-5 TRBD2 few TRBV3-1 TGTGCCAGCAGCCAAGAAGCGCTAGCGGGAGGAGGTTGGGAGACCCAGTACTTC CASSQEALAGGGWETQYF
14 TRBJ2-7 TRBD2 many TRBV29-1 TGCAGCGTTGCAGTTCGGACTAGCCCCTACGAGCAGTACTTC CSVAVRTSPYEQYF
16 TRBJ2-2 TRBD2 NA TRBV9 TGTGCCAGCAGCGTAGAGGGACTAGCTTGGACCGGGGAGCTGTTTTTT CASSVEGLAWTGELFF
13 TRBJ2-7 NA few TRBV7-9 TGTGCCAGCAGCGTAGCAGGGATCCACGAGCAGTACTTC CASSVAGIHEQYF
15 TRBJ1-2 NA NA TRBV12-3/TRBV12-4 TGTGCCAGCAGTAGGCTGGGCCAAAAGGGCTATGGCTACACCTTC CASSRLGQKGYGYTF
14 TRBJ1-6 NA NA TRBV5-4 TGTGCCAGCAGCAGAGACAGTGGAAAATCACCCCTCCACTTT CASSRDSGKSPLHF
16 TRBJ2-1 TRBD2 many TRBV7-8 TGTGCCAGCAGCTCATCGACTAGCGGGAGGTTCAATGAGCAGTTCTTC CASSSSTSGRFNEQFF
17 TRBJ1-5 TRBD1 NA TRBV19 TGTGCCAGTAGTATTGTCCAGGGGGCTAGTAGCAATCAGCCCCAGCATTTT CASSIVQGASSNQPQHF
15 TRBJ2-1 TRBD1 many TRBV6-5 TGTGCCAGCAGTTACGAGGGGGCAAAGTACAATGAGCAGTTCTTC CASSYEGAKYNEQFF
15 TRBJ1-3 TRBD1 many TRBV11-2 TGTGCCAGCTTCGGACAGGGGACCTCTGGAAACACCATATATTTT CASFGQGTSGNTIYF
16 TRBJ2-3 TRBD1 NA TRBV12-3/TRBV12-4 TGTGCCAGCAGAGAGGGACAGGGGGTATGGCCAGATACGCAGTATTTT CASREGQGVWPDTQYF
13 TRBJ2-7 NA NA TRBV20-1 TGCAGTGCCGGGAGAGGCCTCTCCTACGAGCAGTACTTC CSAGRGLSYEQYF
14 TRBJ2-7 TRBD1 many TRBV10-2 TGCGCCAGCAGAGAGACAGGGTACTATTACGAGCAGTACTTC CASRETGYYYEQYF
17 TRBJ2-1 TRBD2 NA TRBV2 TGTGCCAGCAGTGGCACACTAGCGGGAGAGTCCTACAATGAGCAGTTCTTC CASSGTLAGESYNEQFF
14 TRBJ2-5 TRBD2 few TRBV2 TGTGCCAGCAGTTTTAGCGGGAGGAAAGAGACCCAGTACTTC CASSFSGRKETQYF
17 TRBJ2-7 TRBD2 few TRBV5-1 TGCGCCAGCAGCTTGGAACTGGGACTAGCGGGAGACTACGAGCAGTACTTC CASSLELGLAGDYEQYF
13 TRBJ2-7 NA few TRBV5-5 TGTGCCAGTGAGCGGGTATACTCCTACGAGCAGTACTTC CASERVYSYEQYF
15 TRBJ1-2 NA few TRBV11-2 TGTGCCAGCAGCGACTTCAAGGGCTCTAACTATGGCTACACCTTC CASSDFKGSNYGYTF
14 TRBJ2-1 NA NA TRBV4-1 TGCGCCAGCAGCCTCTCAGGGGTTAACAATGAGCAGTTCTTC CASSLSGVNNEQFF
20 TRBJ2-1 TRBD2 NA TRBV7-3 TGTGCCAGCAGCGATCGACTAGCGGGAGGGTTGGGGGGCTCCTACAATGAGCAGTTCTTC CASSDRLAGGLGGSYNEQFF